The following is a TCR beta chain sequence with its context. Antigen: not known. A single base separates this from a much larger clone, so it may be a read error. Libraries were made from TCR beta cDNA, and they carried unique molecular identifiers. Input amounts of 1 to 10 million T cells were used. These gave about 500,000 cDNA molecules, so each molecule approximated one T cell. TCRdb reprocessed the PCR reads with MiXCR, giving one entry per CDR3 protein. The table shows hundreds of thousands of distinct CDR3 sequences, with approximately 45% occurring only once. This entry is derived from a study of post-analysis software for immune sequencing data. Study in general: The patients showed relapsing-remitting, secondary progressive and progressive-relapsing multiple sclerosis courses. Study-wide findings and caveats: Strong same-batch co-clustering of samples appeared with F measure clustering. TRBV5-6, TRBV5-1 and TRBV20-1 were among four to six TRBV segments more frequent in patients than controls. Patients with multiple sclerosis recorded significantly lower normalized Chao1 diversity than controls, the study found.

The CDR3 length is 15 residues. CDR1 is SGHKS, CDR2 YYEKEE, per germline (reference sequence). Material for sequencing was blood. The TCR was taken from a girl aged 10 to 17 with multiple sclerosis. This chain links TRBV5-5 with TRBJ2-1, with TRBD2 identical over 9 bases. CDR3 loop: CVSSLGSGGYNEQFF. CDR3 DNA: TGTGTCAGCAGCTTGGGTAGCGGGGGCTACAATGAGCAGTTCTTC.